This TCR beta chain was profiled in a study of T cell responses to AZD1222 COVID-19 vaccine. This CDR3 is 15 amino acids long. J gave up 2 bases and V 7 bases, and 10 bases lay outside the gene matches. Germline values: CDR1 MDHEN, CDR2 SYDVKM. As to this clone: What it recognizes is unknown.

General study results and limits: White British people made up most donors, females outnumbered males, and clonal diversity was possibly underestimated. Rises in breadth and depth of Spike-specific TCRs came after two AZD1222 doses. At 160-218 and 743-854, vaccine-associated CD4 TCRs were dominant, and they spanned spike.

Some clones are missing from TCRdb's copy, which holds only in-frame ones; the method was immunoSEQ multiplex PCR. Among fewer than 65,000 clones listed, about 89% were seen once. The source is an adult who received the AZD1222 COVID-19 vaccine. The specimen comprised peripheral blood, sampled 28 days after the second AZD1222 dose. This sequence joins TRBV28 and TRBJ2-7, with 8 bases matching TRBD1. The CDR3 nucleotides read TGTGCCAGCACTGGCATCCGGGACAGGACCTACGAGCAGTACTTC. Translation gives CASTGIRDRTYEQYF.